Each of the 28 T cell receptor beta chains below was sequenced from the same sample in a study of T cells after yellow fever vaccination. In TCRdb, the 5' RACE reads were re-called with MiXCR into one record per CDR3 protein. The sample lists about 74,000 distinct CDR3 sequences, about 6.6% occurring once. The specimen was CD8+ T cells sorted from PBMCs, collected less than 6 days after the first yellow fever vaccination. The source is a young man who received the YFV17D yellow fever vaccine.

This clonotype was observed a handful of times. This chain uses TRBV28 with TRBJ2-3, with TRBD2 matching 9 bases. V dropped 4 bases and J dropped 14; count of bases not matched to a gene: 10. This CDR3 spans 13 amino acids. Germline V gene sequence: CDR1 MDHEN, CDR2 SYDVKM. The CDR3 loop is CASSSKLAGSRYF. CDR3 DNA: TGTGCCAGCAGTTCCAAACTAGCGGGCTCCCGGTATTTT.

Only a few counts were recorded for this clonotype. CDR3 sequence reads: CASSPVVGPTGAFF. The CDR3 DNA sequence: TGTGCCAGCAGCCCCGTGGTCGGCCCCACGGGAGCTTTCTTT. This chain connects TRBV4-2 to TRBJ1-1; D is uncertain. V gave up 4 bases and J gave up 10 bases, with 19 bases separating them. Germline values: CDR1 LGHNA, CDR2 YNFKEQ. This CDR3 is 14 amino acids long.

This chain uses TRBV7-6 with TRBJ2-3; a weak D match, TRBD2 (6 bases). Germline loops: CDR1 SGHVS, CDR2 FNYEAQ. This CDR3 has 15 residues. Trimming cost V 0 bases and J 6 bases, with 13 bases left between them. The CDR3 protein is CASSLARAGRDTQYF. The DNA of the CDR3 is TGTGCCAGCAGCTTAGCGAGGGCGGGGCGTGATACGCAGTATTTT.

In its sample, this clonotype was seen many times. The chain employs TRBV12-3 or TRBV12-4 and TRBJ2-1; 7 bases are a match to TRBD1. The CDR3 totals 14 residues. The trim removed 2 bases at V and 4 bases at J, leaving 2 bases unmatched. CDR3 DNA: TGTGCCAGCAGTTTAAAGGGGGCTTACAATGAGCAGTTCTTC. The encoded protein is CASSLKGAYNEQFF.

This chain joins TRBV7-9 and TRBJ2-7; D not resolved. V was shortened by 11 bases and J by 6 bases, with 11 bases between the two germline ends. Germline CDR1 is SEHNR and CDR2 is FQNEAQ (reference sequence). The CDR3 runs to 10 residues. The CDR3 here is CAGEIGEQYF. CDR3 nucleotides: TGTGCCGGCGAGATTGGCGAGCAGTACTTC.

This clonotype was counted a few times. The chain has TRBV7-2 and TRBJ1-1, with 7 bases identical to TRBD1. With V trimmed by 5 bases and J by 7 bases, 4 bases remained unmatched. CDR3 length: 12 amino acids. Germline-derived CDR1 and CDR2 are SGHTA and FQGNSA. CDR3 in amino acids: CASSRGQLEAFF. For the CDR3, the DNA is TGTGCCAGCAGCCGGGGACAGCTTGAAGCTTTCTTT.

The J gene is TRBJ2-7, the V gene TRBV15; maybe TRBD1 (6 bases). Trimming left V 5 bases short and J 6 bases short, with 14 bases between. The CDR3 spans 13 residues. CDR1 and CDR2 from the germline V gene are LNHNV and YYDKDF (reference sequence). The CDR3 sequence is CATSRRDTTEQYF. The DNA for the CDR3 is TGTGCCACCAGCCGAAGGGACACCACCGAGCAGTACTTC.

This clonotype occurred a few times. The J gene is TRBJ1-1, the V gene TRBV12-3 or TRBV12-4; D is uncertain. The CDR3 spans 15 residues. V lost 3 bases to trimming and J lost 0 bases, with 11 bases between them. CDR3 in amino acids: CASSFGWVMNTEAFF. The CDR3 DNA sequence: TGTGCCAGCAGTTTTGGGTGGGTCATGAACACTGAAGCTTTCTTT.

This clonotype was observed a single time. Since a much larger clone is just one base distant, this may be a read error. The genes are TRBV24-1 and TRBJ2-7; D is possibly TRBD1 (5 bases). V lost 6 bases to trimming and J lost 3 bases, with 11 bases between them. Germline CDR1 reads KGHDR; CDR2 reads SFDVKD. This CDR3 is 13 amino acids long. The CDR3 reads CATSWGRHYEQYF. CDR3 sequence (DNA): TGTGCCACCAGTTGGGGCAGACACTACGAGCAGTACTTC.

This clonotype was observed at least ten times. CDR3 amino acids: CSAGQARTDTQYF. The CDR3, as DNA: TGCAGTGCTGGACAGGCCCGGACAGATACGCAGTATTTT. The genes are TRBV20-1 and TRBJ2-3, with 7 bases matching TRBD1. The V segment lost 5 bases and the J segment 3 bases; nucleotides outside the gene matches: 5. Germline V lookup: CDR1 DFQATT, CDR2 SNEGSKA (reference sequence). CDR3 length: 13 amino acids.

The chain is built from TRBV6-2 or TRBV6-3 and TRBJ1-5; D unclear. Trimming left V 2 bases short and J 0 bases short, with 5 bases between. Looked up from germline, CDR1 is MNHEY and CDR2 is SVGEGT. This CDR3 contains 14 residues. CDR3 sequence reads: CASSYGSSNQPQHF. The CDR3 nucleotides are TGTGCCAGCAGTTACGGGTCTAGCAATCAGCCCCAGCATTTT.

This chain uses TRBV29-1 with TRBJ1-2; no clear D gene. The germline V gene has CDR1 SQVTM and CDR2 ANQGSEA. The CDR3 sequence is 11 residues long. V lost 3 bases to trimming and J lost 4 bases, with 6 bases between them. The CDR3 sequence is CSVEETYGYTF. The CDR3 nucleotides read TGCAGCGTTGAGGAGACCTATGGCTACACCTTC.

This clonotype has more than one count but fewer than ten. The V and J genes are TRBV19 and TRBJ1-6; D is possibly TRBD1 (5 bases). Trimming removed 4 bases from V and 7 bases from J, with 14 bases in between. The CDR3 contains 15 residues. Germline lookup yields CDR1 LNHDA and CDR2 SQIVND (reference sequence). The CDR3 sequence is CASSKREQVNSPLHF. The CDR3 nucleotides are TGTGCCAGTAGTAAGCGGGAACAGGTCAATTCACCCCTCCACTTT.

This clonotype occurred a few times. The chain couples TRBV9 to TRBJ2-1; 7 bases line up with TRBD2. Germline V gene data show CDR1 as SGDLS and CDR2 as YYNGEE. V was clipped by 0 bases and J by 0 bases; unmatched bases: 6. This CDR3 region has 17 residues. Here the CDR3 reads CASSVGGGLSSYNEQFF. Written as DNA, the CDR3 is TGTGCCAGCAGCGTAGGGGGGGGATTAAGCTCCTACAATGAGCAGTTCTTC.

The rearrangement joins TRBV27 to TRBJ2-7; 10 bases are shared with TRBD2. There are 15 residues in the CDR3. Trimming cost V 6 bases and J 6 bases; bases outside gene matches: 11. CDR1 is MNHEY, CDR2 SMNVEV, per germline (reference sequence). CDR3 DNA sequence: TGTGCCAGCAGCCTAGCGGGGGCCCCCCCCGGCGAGCAGTACGTC. It codes for CASSLAGAPPGEQYV.

This clonotype was picked up a small number of times. The rearrangement links TRBV6-2 or TRBV6-3 to TRBJ2-1, with D tentatively TRBD2 (5 bases). CDR1 and CDR2 (germline): MNHEY, SVGEGT. The ends were cut back, 7 bases at V and 4 bases at J, with 11 bases in the middle. This CDR3 comprises 13 residues. The CDR3 sequence is CASMSSQYNEQFF. In DNA form, the CDR3 reads TGTGCCAGCATGTCTAGCCAGTACAATGAGCAGTTCTTC.

At least ten counts were recorded for this clonotype. V gene TRBV29-1 combines with J gene TRBJ2-5, with D uncertain. Germline CDR1 and CDR2: SQVTM and ANQGSEA. V lost 4 bases, J lost 5 bases, and 17 bases lay in between. The CDR3 consists of 14 residues. CDR3 nucleotides: TGCAGCGTTGGAGGATTAGGACGGGCGGAGACCCAGTACTTC. This translates into CSVGGLGRAETQYF.

The chain couples TRBV5-6 to TRBJ1-5; no reliable D call. Germline assignment: CDR1 SGHDT and CDR2 YYEEEE. Trimming shortened V by 4 bases and J by 5 bases, and 19 bases separated the two germline ends. This CDR3 has 16 residues. As DNA, the CDR3 is TGTGCCAGCAGCCCCGGACCGGGGAGGGAGGATCAGCCCCAGCATTTT. It encodes CASSPGPGREDQPQHF.

The chain joins TRBV4-1 to TRBJ1-5, with a possible D match to TRBD1 (6 bases). V lost 0 bases and J 3 bases, leaving 12 bases between the germline ends. CDR3 size: 16 residues. CDR1 MGHRA and CDR2 YSYEKL come from the germline V gene. The CDR3 DNA follows: TGCGCCAGCAGCCAAGACCCAGGGGCGACCAATCAGCCCCAGCATTTT. Translated, it gives CASSQDPGATNQPQHF.

The chain is built from TRBV24-1 and TRBJ2-1; tentative D call: TRBD1 (6 bases). CDR3 length equals 15 residues. Germline loops: CDR1 KGHDR, CDR2 SFDVKD. V was shortened by 1 base and J by 5 bases, with 11 bases between the two germline ends. The CDR3 spells CATSDFKSGDNEQFF. CDR3 sequence (DNA): TGTGCCACCAGTGATTTTAAGTCAGGGGACAATGAGCAGTTCTTC.

This clonotype was seen many times. The V call is TRBV7-9, the J call TRBJ2-1; no firm D call. The CDR3 has 13 amino acids. CDR1 is SEHNR, CDR2 FQNEAQ, per germline (reference sequence). Trimming cost V 5 bases and J 6 bases, with 11 bases left between them. The CDR3 reads CASSRTPGNEQFF. The CDR3 coding sequence is TGTGCCAGCAGCCGGACCCCGGGCAATGAGCAGTTCTTC.

This clonotype was detected ten times or more. V and J are TRBV7-9 and TRBJ2-4; D tentatively reads TRBD1 or TRBD2 (5 bases each). The CDR3 is made up of 13 amino acids. Trimming took 5 bases from V and 6 from J, leaving 11 bases between them. CDR1 and CDR2 (germline): SEHNR, FQNEAQ (reference sequence). The CDR3: CASSGGPINIQYF. CDR3 DNA: TGTGCCAGCAGCGGGGGACCCATAAACATTCAGTACTTC.

This clonotype was detected many times. This rearrangement joins TRBV9 to TRBJ2-1; 11 bases agree with TRBD2. CDR1 is SGDLS and CDR2 is YYNGEE in the germline V gene. The CDR3 is made up of 16 amino acids. Losses at the gene ends were 3 bases for V and 4 bases for J; bases not matched to a gene: 6. The CDR3 is CASSAGGTSGYNEQFF. The CDR3 DNA is TGTGCCAGCAGCGCGGGTGGGACTAGCGGTTACAATGAGCAGTTCTTC.

This chain joins TRBV9 and TRBJ2-7, with D perhaps TRBD2 (5 bases). The ends were cut back, 4 bases at V and 3 bases at J, with 11 bases in the middle. In germline, CDR1 is SGDLS, CDR2 YYNGEE. CDR3 length: 13 residues. This CDR3 reads CASSNGEIYEQYF. The CDR3 DNA reads as TGTGCCAGCAGCAACGGGGAAATCTACGAGCAGTACTTC.

The chain recombines TRBV6-5 with TRBJ2-5; 12 positions match TRBD2. This CDR3 spans 16 amino acids. J gave up 5 bases and V 0 bases, and 4 bases lay outside the gene matches. From germline, CDR1 is MNHEY and CDR2 SVGAGI. The CDR3 DNA reads as TGTGCCAGCAGTTACTCCCTAGCGGGGGGGAGGGAGACCCAGTACTTC. It codes for CASSYSLAGGRETQYF.

A few counts support this clonotype. The V call is TRBV15, the J call TRBJ1-5; TRBD1 is a possible D gene (6 bases). The ends were cut back, 1 base at V and 4 bases at J, with 11 bases in the middle. The CDR3 extends over 15 amino acids. Germline CDR1 is LNHNV and CDR2 is YYDKDF (reference sequence). CDR3 in amino acids: CATSRVQGRNQPQHF. The CDR3 DNA sequence: TGTGCCACCAGCAGAGTACAGGGTAGGAATCAGCCCCAGCATTTT.

This clonotype was picked up a small number of times. The gene calls are TRBV7-9 and TRBJ2-1; 8 nucleotides line up with TRBD2. V lost 1 base to trimming and J lost 4 bases; unmatched junction nucleotides: 6. Germline CDR1 reads SEHNR; CDR2 reads FQNEAQ (reference sequence). The CDR3 is 16 residues long. CDR3 sequence reads: CASSLVTSGYYNEQFF. The CDR3, as DNA: TGTGCCAGCAGCTTAGTCACTAGCGGCTATTACAATGAGCAGTTCTTC.

The chain recombines TRBV30 with TRBJ2-5, with unresolved D. CDR1 and CDR2 (germline): GTSNPN, SVGIG (reference sequence). With 0 bases removed from V and 5 bases from J, the gap between germline ends came to 16 bases. This CDR3 contains 15 residues. CDR3 residues: CAWSVLRIDGETQYF. As DNA, the CDR3 is TGTGCCTGGAGTGTACTTCGGATCGATGGGGAGACCCAGTACTTC.